The clone carrying this T cell receptor beta chain was picked up one time. This CDR3 contains 14 residues. V was shortened by 1 base and J by 9 bases, with 13 bases between the two germline ends. CDR1 and CDR2 from the germline V gene are SGHTA and FQGNSA. The regulatory T cell sort gate was CD4+CD25hiCD127low/negative. This record comes from a study of B cell selection in AIRE deficiency. Clones were sequenced by immunoSEQ multiplex PCR, and TCRdb holds only the in-frame ones, with some missing. The sample yields around 26,000 clones, 92% seen once. The J gene is TRBJ1-5, the V gene TRBV7-2; D might be TRBD1 (5 bases). The source of this sequence is a human donor in good health. Sequenced material: CD4+CD25+ Tregs sorted from PBMCs. DNA for the CDR3: TGTGCCAGCAGCTTAGGACAGCCCACGGGGCCCCAGCATTTT. This codes for CASSLGQPTGPQHF.